This section outlines one T cell receptor (beta chain) sequence together with its context. Its antigen remains unknown. V was pared by 3 bases and J by 3 bases, with 10 bases between. Germline loops: CDR1 SGHRS, CDR2 YFSETQ. The CDR3 has 13 residues. PBMCs provided sorted CD4+ and CD8+ T cells. The data were taken from a study of CD8+ T cells in alopecia areata. Whole-study context: Oral tofacitinib, 5 to 10 mg twice daily, was given in an open-label trial. Treatment ran 6 to 18 months, with 6 months of follow-up afterward. Whole-study findings and limits: Across lesional scalp, and particularly alopecia totalis/universalis, clonality surpassed that of normal scalp.

cDNA reverse transcribed from extracted RNA served as the sequencing template. TCRdb's table, derived via immunoSEQ multiplex PCR, lists solely in-frame clones and lacks some. Among over 95,000 clones listed, 41% were seen once. The chain links TRBV5-1 to TRBJ2-7; weak D call: TRBD1 (6 bases). The sequence derives from a human donor with alopecia areata. Sequenced sample: CD4+ T cells sorted from blood. In nucleotides, the CDR3 is TGCGCCAGCAGCTCAATACAGGGCTACGAGCAGTACTTC. Encoded protein: CASSSIQGYEQYF.